These T cell receptor beta chains were read from a single sample in a study of shared clonotypes between healthy human individuals. Some clones are missing from TCRdb's copy, which holds only in-frame ones; the method was immunoSEQ multiplex PCR. The sample records around 600,000 clones, 85% to 95% being singletons. Sequencing was done on a sample of naive CD8+ T cells sorted from blood. The receptors stem from a woman in her twenties or thirties in good health. Both conserved end residues are part of each CDR3. The order of the fields is V gene, D gene, J gene, CDR3 length, clone size, CDR3 DNA, CDR3 protein. The D gene is left open where the match is weak. Not every row has a clone size; where given, it reads once, few, many or a size class.

v_call: TRBV2; d_call: TRBD2; j_call: TRBJ2-7; cdr3_length: 18; clone_size: NA; cdr3_nt: TGTGCCAGCAGTGACCGGAGTAGCGGGAGGGCTTCAGGTGGGGAGCAGTACTTC; cdr3_aa: CASSDRSSGRASGGEQYF
v_call: TRBV5-6; d_call: NA; j_call: TRBJ1-4; cdr3_length: 18; clone_size: NA; cdr3_nt: TGTGCCAGCAGCTCCGGGGCTAGGGAATTTGCAACTAATGAAAAACTGTTTTTT; cdr3_aa: CASSSGAREFATNEKLFF
v_call: TRBV29-1; d_call: TRBD2; j_call: TRBJ2-7; cdr3_length: 13; clone_size: NA; cdr3_nt: TGCAGCGTTGTACGGGAGGGCCGATACGAGCAGTACTTC; cdr3_aa: CSVVREGRYEQYF
v_call: TRBV6-4; d_call: NA; j_call: TRBJ1-5; cdr3_length: 15; clone_size: NA; cdr3_nt: TGTGCCAGCAGTGACTCGATACGAGAAGGTCCGCCCCAGCATTTT; cdr3_aa: CASSDSIREGPPQHF
v_call: TRBV6-6; d_call: NA; j_call: TRBJ2-7; cdr3_length: 14; clone_size: NA; cdr3_nt: TGTGCCAGCAGTCCAGCTCCGGATCTCTACGAGCAGTACTTC; cdr3_aa: CASSPAPDLYEQYF
v_call: TRBV19; d_call: NA; j_call: TRBJ2-2; cdr3_length: 15; clone_size: NA; cdr3_nt: TGTGCCAGTCTCCAAATCCAGGGGGGCACCGGGGAGCTGTTTTTT; cdr3_aa: CASLQIQGGTGELFF
v_call: TRBV13; d_call: NA; j_call: TRBJ1-4; cdr3_length: 15; clone_size: NA; cdr3_nt: TGTGCCAGCAGCATTGGACCCAGGCTTACTGAAAAACTGTTTTTT; cdr3_aa: CASSIGPRLTEKLFF
v_call: TRBV28; d_call: TRBD2; j_call: TRBJ2-1; cdr3_length: 16; clone_size: NA; cdr3_nt: TGTGCCAGCAGTGATAGCGGGAGTCCTTCCTACAATGAGCAGTTCTTC; cdr3_aa: CASSDSGSPSYNEQFF
v_call: TRBV4-1; d_call: TRBD1; j_call: TRBJ2-1; cdr3_length: 15; clone_size: NA; cdr3_nt: TGCGCCAGCAGCGACGCCGGGACAGGTACCAATGAGCAGTTCTTC; cdr3_aa: CASSDAGTGTNEQFF
v_call: TRBV5-6; d_call: NA; j_call: TRBJ1-2; cdr3_length: 13; clone_size: NA; cdr3_nt: TGTGCCAGCAGCTTGGGTGGGGGCGATGGCTACACCTTC; cdr3_aa: CASSLGGGDGYTF
v_call: TRBV28; d_call: TRBD2; j_call: TRBJ2-1; cdr3_length: 18; clone_size: NA; cdr3_nt: TGTGCCAGCAGCCACGAAGCGGGAGGGCCGAGGACCTACAATGAGCAGTTCTTC; cdr3_aa: CASSHEAGGPRTYNEQFF
v_call: TRBV9; d_call: NA; j_call: TRBJ1-2; cdr3_length: 11; clone_size: NA; cdr3_nt: TGTGCCAGCAGCCCCAGCTATGGCTACACCTTC; cdr3_aa: CASSPSYGYTF
v_call: TRBV5-4; d_call: TRBD1; j_call: TRBJ1-1; cdr3_length: 14; clone_size: NA; cdr3_nt: TGTGCCAGCAGCGCGACAGGGTTGAACACTGAAGCTTTCTTT; cdr3_aa: CASSATGLNTEAFF
v_call: TRBV7-8; d_call: TRBD1; j_call: TRBJ1-5; cdr3_length: 16; clone_size: NA; cdr3_nt: TGTGCCAGCAGCTTAGGCCGGACAGGGTTTATTCAGCCCCAGCATTTT; cdr3_aa: CASSLGRTGFIQPQHF
v_call: TRBV4-2; d_call: NA; j_call: TRBJ2-7; cdr3_length: 16; clone_size: NA; cdr3_nt: TGTGCCAGCAGCCAAGATGTGGGGGTGGGCGCGCGCGAGCAGTACTTC; cdr3_aa: CASSQDVGVGAREQYF
v_call: TRBV27; d_call: TRBD2; j_call: TRBJ2-7; cdr3_length: 12; clone_size: NA; cdr3_nt: TGTGCCAGCAGCACGGGGGGGGACGAGCAGTACTTC; cdr3_aa: CASSTGGDEQYF
v_call: TRBV19; d_call: NA; j_call: TRBJ2-7; cdr3_length: 14; clone_size: NA; cdr3_nt: TGTGCCAGTAGTATCAATACAGGCGCCTACGAGCAGTACTTC; cdr3_aa: CASSINTGAYEQYF
v_call: TRBV15; d_call: TRBD2; j_call: TRBJ2-1; cdr3_length: 18; clone_size: NA; cdr3_nt: TGTGCCACCAGCGGGCAAGATACTAGCGCTTTCACCTACAATGAGCAGTTCTTC; cdr3_aa: CATSGQDTSAFTYNEQFF
v_call: TRBV2; d_call: NA; j_call: TRBJ2-2; cdr3_length: 11; clone_size: NA; cdr3_nt: TGTGCCAGCAGTGGTCCCGGGGAGCTGTTTTTT; cdr3_aa: CASSGPGELFF
v_call: TRBV27; d_call: TRBD1; j_call: TRBJ1-2; cdr3_length: 16; clone_size: NA; cdr3_nt: TGTGCCAGCAGTGCTTACAGGGGGCCGGGAAACTATGGCTACACCTTC; cdr3_aa: CASSAYRGPGNYGYTF
v_call: TRBV5-4; d_call: NA; j_call: TRBJ1-4; cdr3_length: 15; clone_size: NA; cdr3_nt: TGTGCCAGCAGCTTGGTCGCAGGCGAGGGGGAAAAACTGTTTTTT; cdr3_aa: CASSLVAGEGEKLFF
v_call: TRBV4-1; d_call: NA; j_call: TRBJ2-7; cdr3_length: 16; clone_size: NA; cdr3_nt: TGCGCCAGCAGCCAAGGGACCGGGTTAAGCTCCTACGAGCAGTACTTC; cdr3_aa: CASSQGTGLSSYEQYF
v_call: TRBV2; d_call: NA; j_call: TRBJ2-1; cdr3_length: 10; clone_size: NA; cdr3_nt: TGTGCCAGCAAGGGGAATGAGCAGTTCTTC; cdr3_aa: CASKGNEQFF
v_call: TRBV11-1; d_call: TRBD2; j_call: TRBJ2-7; cdr3_length: 14; clone_size: NA; cdr3_nt: TGTGCCAGCAGCTTTGCGGGGGGCTCCTACGAGCAGTACTTC; cdr3_aa: CASSFAGGSYEQYF
v_call: TRBV7-6; d_call: NA; j_call: TRBJ1-4; cdr3_length: 17; clone_size: NA; cdr3_nt: TGTGCCAGCAGCCCTACCCCGGGTATAACAACTAATGAAAAACTGTTTTTT; cdr3_aa: CASSPTPGITTNEKLFF
v_call: TRBV27; d_call: NA; j_call: TRBJ2-7; cdr3_length: 12; clone_size: NA; cdr3_nt: TGTGCCAGCAGTTCCACAACCTACGAGCAGTACTTC; cdr3_aa: CASSSTTYEQYF
v_call: TRBV7-9; d_call: NA; j_call: TRBJ2-7; cdr3_length: 14; clone_size: once; cdr3_nt: TGTGCCAGCAGCCGGCCGGGCGCGCCGTACGAGCAGTACTTC; cdr3_aa: CASSRPGAPYEQYF
v_call: TRBV6-1; d_call: NA; j_call: TRBJ1-5; cdr3_length: 14; clone_size: NA; cdr3_nt: TGTGCCAGCAGCCGCCGACAGCGTAATCAGCCCCAGCATTTT; cdr3_aa: CASSRRQRNQPQHF